The 10 T cell receptor beta chains below were found in one sample sequenced in a study of post-analysis software for immune sequencing data. The antigens of these receptors remain unknown. Whole-study findings and limits: Roughly five TRBV segments appeared more often in patients than in controls, and TRBV5-6, TRBV5-1 and TRBV20-1 were among these.

Researchers reported that TCR beta cDNA libraries carried unique molecular identifiers. TCRdb itself ran the PCR reads through MiXCR, one entry per CDR3 protein. Of around 200,000 distinct CDR3 sequences listed, 29% are singletons. The source material was blood. Receptors were obtained from a girl aged 2-17 years with multiple sclerosis.

This clonotype was counted many times. The rearrangement joins TRBV5-5 to TRBJ2-5, with a possible D match to TRBD2 (5 bases). Trimming pared 4 bases from V and 0 bases from J, leaving 7 bases between. The length of the CDR3 is 13 residues. In germline, CDR1 is SGHKS, CDR2 YYEKEE (reference sequence). The CDR3 DNA reads as TGTGCCAGCAGCATCGGGAACCAAGAGACCCAGTACTTC. Protein: CASSIGNQETQYF.

This clonotype occurred a few times. The CDR3 DNA reads TGTGCCAGCAGTGGGCAGACAGATACGCAGTATTTT. Protein: CASSGQTDTQYF. The chain couples TRBV2 to TRBJ2-3; unclear D gene. V was clipped by 4 bases and J by 3 bases, with 5 bases between them. This CDR3 comprises 12 residues. CDR1 and CDR2 from the germline V gene are SNHLY and FYNNEI.

This clonotype was counted at least ten times. V usage is TRBV7-9 and J usage is TRBJ2-1, with TRBD1 matching over 8 bases. Germline V gene data show CDR1 as SEHNR and CDR2 as FQNEAQ (reference sequence). This CDR3 is built from 17 residues. Trimming cost V 1 base and J 2 bases; bases outside gene matches: 7. The CDR3 protein is CASSLVRTGQAYNEQFF. In nucleotides, the CDR3 is TGTGCCAGCAGCTTAGTGCGGACAGGGCAAGCCTACAATGAGCAGTTCTTC.

This clonotype was found once. A much larger clone lies a single base off, so this may be a read error. This chain joins TRBV4-1 and TRBJ2-5; TRBD2 matches 7 bases. The J segment lost 11 bases and the V segment lost 0 bases, leaving 9 bases of the junction unmatched. This CDR3 region has 14 residues. Germline CDR1 reads MGHRA; CDR2 reads YSYEKL. CDR3 coding DNA: TGCGCCAGCAGCCAAGAAGCGGGATACAATGAGCAGTACTTC. Its protein product is CASSQEAGYNEQYF.

This clonotype was counted ten times or more. The V call is TRBV4-1, the J call TRBJ2-7, with 8 bases aligning to TRBD1. The CDR3 covers 14 residues. V dropped 4 bases and J dropped 0; count of bases not matched to a gene: 2. In germline, CDR1 is MGHRA, CDR2 YSYEKL. The CDR3 DNA is TGCGCCAGCAGCCGGACAGGGAGCTCCTACGAGCAGTACTTC. This codes for CASSRTGSSYEQYF.

This clonotype was seen repeatedly, ten times or more. This chain uses TRBV7-2 with TRBJ1-1; D is unclear. Germline V gene data show CDR1 as SGHTA and CDR2 as FQGNSA. The CDR3 extends over 14 amino acids. Deletions cut 1 base from V and 7 bases from J, with 13 bases between. The CDR3 DNA sequence: TGTGCCAGCAGCTTAGGACGGCAGAGTCTTGAAGCTTTCTTT. Its translation is CASSLGRQSLEAFF.

This clonotype showed up many times. The chain employs TRBV5-1 and TRBJ2-3; TRBD2 matches 7 bases. This CDR3 is built from 14 residues. V gave up 7 bases and J gave up 1 base; unmatched junction bases: 6. Per germline, CDR1 SGHRS and CDR2 YFSETQ. CDR3 protein: CASGEGPGTDTQYF. The CDR3 nucleotides are TGCGCCAGCGGGGAGGGCCCCGGCACAGATACGCAGTATTTT.

This clonotype was detected many times. The chain links TRBV20-1 to TRBJ2-1, with a tentative D call TRBD1 (6 bases). CDR1 is DFQATT and CDR2 is SNEGSKA in the germline V gene (reference sequence). The CDR3 totals 14 residues. The V gene lost 7 bases and the J gene lost 0 bases, with 13 bases spanning the gap. The CDR3 coding sequence is TGCAGTGTCAGGGGTAGCAGCTCCTACAATGAGCAGTTCTTC. Translating gives CSVRGSSSYNEQFF.

The chain joins TRBV12-3 or TRBV12-4 to TRBJ2-3, with TRBD2 as a possible D gene (6 bases). Between the trimmed V and J ends, which lost 5 bases and 13 bases, there was a span of 28 bases. The CDR3 totals 16 residues. CDR3 nucleotide sequence: TGTGCCAGCAGTCCGCAACCGGGACTGGCAGCAGATGCGGAGTATTTT. As protein: CASSPQPGLAADAEYF.

This sequence joins TRBV6-6 and TRBJ1-5; D is unclear. Trimming shortened V by 10 bases and J by 1 base, and 11 bases separated the two germline ends. Germline V gene sequence: CDR1 MNHNY, CDR2 SVGAGI (reference sequence). CDR3 length: 13 residues. The CDR3 DNA reads TGTGCCACCAGACTAGGGAGCAATCAGCCCCAGCATTTT. Translation: CATRLGSNQPQHF.